This T cell receptor (beta chain) emerged from a study of OX40 agonist ivuxolimab in advanced cancers. With regard to the full study: The costimulatory receptor OX40 (CD134) was targeted by ivuxolimab, a fully human IgG2 agonistic monoclonal antibody. Peripheral TCRbeta sequencing aimed to test whether ivuxolimab altered TCR sequence diversity and caused clonal T-cell expansion. In the dose-escalation cohort, approximately 83% of patients were male, and the mean age was around 60 years with a range of roughly 23 to 90. The monotherapy dose-escalation portion (N of about 57 patients) of the phase I ivuxolimab trial is reported in the paper. Prior anti-PD-1, anti-PD-L1 or anti-CTLA-4 therapy was permitted, and checkpoint inhibitors had been received by less than 45% of dose-escalation patients. Intravenous ivuxolimab was administered to patients every 2 weeks at six dose levels: 0.01, 0.1, 0.3, 1.5, 3 and 10 mg/kg. Among the approximately 54 dose-escalation patients, around 19 had hepatocellular carcinoma, around 15 melanoma, 9 renal cell carcinoma and 9 head and neck cancer. Three dose-escalation patients achieved partial responses, one with hepatocellular carcinoma and two with cutaneous melanoma. The study at large found these results: The antigen specificity of the peripheral T cells that underwent clonal expansion was not determined. At doses from 0.1 to 3.0 mg/kg, clonal expansion was seen in both CD4+ and CD8+ blood T cells between baseline and week 6. In the 0.1-3.0 mg/kg groups, partial responders were among the patients with the lowest normalized peripheral clonal expansion, particularly in CD8+ T cells. After ivuxolimab, CD8+ T cells had more expanded clones than CD4+ T cells on average. Low levels of normalized T-cell clonal expansion were also seen in some patients who did not respond.

Genomic DNA was isolated from the sorted cells so that the TCRbeta CDR3 region could be sequenced. TCRbeta CDR3 regions were sequenced using the immunoSEQ Assay. The table was pulled from immuneACCESS by TCRdb, which kept in-frame rearrangements only. Such tables lose some clones; where checked, under half of the loss comes from unresolved V genes, and the rest has no known cause. This sample comprises about 62,000 clones, 70% to 90% of them detected only once. About 5.5% of the sample is taken by the ten largest. V was cut back by 4 bases and J by 2 bases, leaving a gap of 34 bases between them. In the germline V gene, CDR1 corresponds to ENHRY and CDR2 to SYGVKD. From its cysteine to its phenylalanine, the CDR3 spans 22 amino acids. Only the CDR3 portion is preserved as DNA: 66 bases, with reading frame beginning at the first base. The trial excluded patients who had a history of autoimmune disease or who were on systemic immunosuppression. In every dose cohort, peripheral blood was drawn for TCR sequencing at baseline, cycle 4 day 1, and cycle 7 day 1. The samples were drawn from a first-in-human, open-label, multicenter phase I dose-escalation trial of ivuxolimab. Adults with locally advanced or metastatic melanoma, renal cell carcinoma, hepatocellular carcinoma or head and neck squamous cell carcinoma were enrolled in the trial. Before TCR sequencing, CD4+ T cells and CD8+ T cells were sorted from peripheral blood as separate populations.

For this clone: The specificity of this receptor is unknown. No qualities accompany the bases; no much larger clone lies one base away.

Sequencing was performed on CD4+ or CD8+ T cells sorted from blood, taken in a trial of the OX40 agonist ivuxolimab. This receptor was taken from an adult with an advanced solid tumor such as melanoma, head and neck, liver or kidney cancer. The V and J genes are TRBV10-3 and TRBJ2-3; the D match is possibly TRBD1 or TRBD2, with 5 bases aligned in each. The nucleotides are TGTGCCATCAGTGGGAGAGTCCAATGGGACGGATTTCTTCAGGGCTCCACAGATACGCAGTATTTT. This is translated as CAISGRVQWDGFLQGSTDTQYF.